This T cell receptor beta chain appears in the sequencing data of a study of OX40 agonist ivuxolimab in advanced cancers. In the study overall: The costimulatory receptor OX40 (CD134) was targeted by ivuxolimab, a fully human IgG2 agonistic monoclonal antibody. Partial responses occurred in three dose-escalation patients: two with cutaneous melanoma and one with hepatocellular carcinoma. Patients were allowed to have had prior anti-PD-1, anti-PD-L1 or anti-CTLA-4 therapy, and approximately 40% of the dose-escalation patients had previously received checkpoint inhibitors. The paper covers the monotherapy dose-escalation part of the phase I ivuxolimab trial, which included N ≈ 52 patients. Of the approximately 53 patients in dose escalation, about 20 had hepatocellular carcinoma, about 15 had melanoma, 9 had renal cell carcinoma and 9 had head and neck cancer. Intravenous ivuxolimab was administered to patients every 2 weeks at six dose levels: 0.01, 0.1, 0.3, 1.5, 3 and 10 mg/kg. The point of sequencing TCRbeta in the periphery was to test whether ivuxolimab changed TCR sequence diversity and drove clonal T-cell expansion. In the dose-escalation cohort, 70% to 85% of patients were male, and the mean age was about 55 years, with a range of about 23 to 80.

For sequencing of the TCRbeta CDR3 region, genomic DNA was extracted from the sorted cells. The immunoSEQ Assay was used for sequencing of TCRbeta CDR3 regions. TCRdb retrieved this table from immuneACCESS and kept in-frame rearrangements only. Not all clones are present; in checked studies, unresolved V genes account for under half, and no reason is known for the remainder. This sample is represented by under 50,000 clones; around nine tenths of them were singletons. Roughly 7.8% of the sample is in the top ten clones. Taken from cysteine to phenylalanine, the CDR3 has 12 residues. Only the CDR3 portion is preserved as DNA: 36 bases, with reading frame beginning at the first base. V sheds 5 bases and J sheds 10 bases, leaving 12 bases between their ends. CDR1 and CDR2 are drawn from the germline V gene: SGHNT, YENEEA. Patients with autoimmune disease history or receiving systemic immunosuppression were excluded from the trial. Peripheral blood for TCR sequencing was drawn from every dose cohort at baseline, at cycle 4 day 1 and at cycle 7 day 1. Samples were obtained from an open-label, multicenter, first-in-human phase I dose-escalation trial of ivuxolimab. Adults with locally advanced or metastatic melanoma, renal cell, hepatocellular, or head and neck squamous cell carcinoma were enrolled in the trial. Before TCR sequencing, CD4+ T cells and CD8+ T cells from peripheral blood were sorted into separate populations.

Details on this clone: Its specific antigen is unknown. No base-level quality is on record; no much larger clone is a single base apart.

What the authors observed across the whole study: Low levels of normalized T-cell clonal expansion were also seen in some patients who did not respond. After ivuxolimab, expanded clones were on average more numerous among CD8+ T cells than among CD4+ T cells. In partial responders in the 0.1-3.0 mg/kg groups, normalized peripheral clonal expansion was found to be among the lowest, especially among CD8+ T cells. The antigen specificity of the clonally expanded peripheral T cells was not determined. At doses of 0.1 to 3.0 mg/kg, clonal expansion of both CD4+ and CD8+ blood T cells was observed from baseline to week 6.

The sequence derives from an adult with an advanced solid tumor such as melanoma, head and neck, liver or kidney cancer. Here the chain combines TRBV11-3 and TRBJ2-1, with a tentative D gene TRBD2 over 5 matching bases. Specimen: CD4+ or CD8+ T cells sorted from blood, collected in a trial of the OX40 agonist ivuxolimab. At the DNA level, the sequence is TGTGCCAGCAGCGACACTAGAGGAGAGCAGTTCTTC. Its protein is CASSDTRGEQFF.